This passage covers 14 T cell receptor beta chains from one sample sequenced in a study of T cells in Graves' hyperthyroidism and ophthalmopathy. What was amplified from RNA transcripts were TCR beta CDR3 regions. The primer set for the first-round RT-PCR of the TCR CDR3 was HTBI. TCRdb reprocessed the multiplex PCR reads via MiXCR and lists one record per CDR3 protein. The data contain 620,000 or so distinct CDR3 sequences, more than 14% of them singletons. Sequencing was carried out using blood. These TCRs come from a woman in her forties or fifties with Graves' ophthalmopathy.

This clonotype was detected a few times. The V and J genes are TRBV9 and TRBJ2-2; perhaps TRBD2 as D (5 bases). CDR1 SGDLS and CDR2 YYNGEE come from the germline V gene. The germline V and J ends were trimmed by 2 bases and 6 bases, with 8 bases remaining between them. CDR3 length: 13 residues. The CDR3 sequence is CASSVEDPGELFF. CDR3 DNA sequence: TGTGCCAGCAGCGTGGAGGACCCCGGGGAGCTGTTTTTT.

This clonotype was seen repeatedly, ten times or more. The chain uses TRBV12-3 or TRBV12-4 and TRBJ2-3; TRBD2 matches at 7 bases. CDR3 size: 12 residues. The ends lost 5 bases at V and 9 bases at J; junction bases unmatched: 5. The CDR3 DNA reads as TGTGCCAGCAGTCCCCGAGCGGGAACGCAGTATTTT. Its translation: CASSPRAGTQYF.

This clonotype has a count of ten or more. The V gene is TRBV3-1, the J gene TRBJ2-5, with TRBD1 identical over 8 bases. This CDR3 has 16 residues. The germline gives CDR1 LGHDT, CDR2 YNNKEL (reference sequence). Trimming removed 1 base from V and 4 bases from J; junction bases left unmatched: 8. CDR3 bases: TGTGCCAGCAGCCAAGGCTACAGGGGGAAGGGAGAGACCCAGTACTTC. It codes for CASSQGYRGKGETQYF.

At least ten counts were recorded for this clonotype. The genes are TRBV7-6 and TRBJ2-1; D might be TRBD2 (6 bases). There are 15 residues in the CDR3. The germline CDR1 and CDR2 sequences are SGHVS and FNYEAQ. Trimming pared 0 bases from V and 7 bases from J, leaving 13 bases between. CDR3 residues: CASSLASERGNEQFF. For the CDR3, the DNA is TGTGCCAGCAGCTTAGCGAGCGAACGGGGGAATGAGCAGTTCTTC.

The chain combines TRBV6-1 with TRBJ1-2; 11 bases are a match to TRBD1. This CDR3 region has 14 residues. Germline lookup yields CDR1 MNHNS and CDR2 SASEGT. J was trimmed by 4 bases and V by 4 bases; bases with no gene match: 2. The CDR3 protein is CASSGTGGSYGYTF. The CDR3 region has the DNA TGTGCCAGCAGTGGGACAGGGGGCAGCTATGGCTACACCTTC.

This clonotype has just a few counts. The junction departs from germline at one end; a sequencing error may be responsible. The V gene is TRBV12-3 or TRBV12-4, the J gene TRBJ2-5; D remains ambiguous. The CDR3 loop spans 13 amino acids. The DNA of the CDR3 is TGTGCCAGCAGTCTATCGCCTCAAGAGGCCCAGTACTTC. This encodes CASSLSPQEAQYF.

This clonotype was seen many times. The chain joins TRBV7-2 to TRBJ2-1; no definite D call. Trimming shortened V by 4 bases and J by 4 bases, and 2 bases separated the two germline ends. This CDR3 has 11 amino acids. Looked up from germline, CDR1 is SGHTA and CDR2 is FQGNSA. CDR3 region: CASSWYNEQFF. The CDR3 nucleotides are TGTGCCAGCAGCTGGTACAATGAGCAGTTCTTC.

This clonotype was recorded many times. This sequence joins TRBV12-3 or TRBV12-4 and TRBJ2-3; 14 nucleotides align to TRBD2. Trimming took 6 bases from V and 4 from J; bases not matched to a gene: 6. This CDR3 is built from 16 residues. The CDR3 here is CASRETSGRAADTQYF. The CDR3 nucleotides are TGTGCCAGCAGAGAGACTAGCGGGAGGGCGGCAGATACGCAGTATTTT.

The sample holds many counts of this clonotype. J is TRBJ2-7 and V is TRBV20-1; 7 bases are a match to TRBD2. Germline CDR1 and CDR2: DFQATT and SNEGSKA (reference sequence). CDR3 size: 15 residues. V gave up 2 bases and J gave up 0 bases; unmatched junction bases: 7. This CDR3 is CSARSMRTSSYEQYF. CDR3 coding DNA: TGCAGTGCTAGAAGCATGCGGACTAGCTCCTACGAGCAGTACTTC.

This rearrangement joins TRBV9 to TRBJ1-5, with TRBD1 as a possible D gene (5 bases). V was cut by 4 bases and J by 2 bases, with 13 bases left in between. This CDR3 comprises 15 residues. The germline V gene has CDR1 SGDLS and CDR2 YYNGEE. The CDR3 loop is CASSPQDSRNQPQHF. The DNA of the CDR3 is TGTGCCAGCAGCCCCCAAGACAGCCGCAATCAGCCCCAGCATTTT.

This clonotype came up a few times. The rearrangement links TRBV6-1 to TRBJ1-3; D not resolved. CDR1 and CDR2 from the germline V gene are MNHNS and SASEGT. This CDR3 has 15 amino acids. V was trimmed by 6 bases and J by 0 bases, leaving 12 bases between them. CDR3 bases: TGTGCCAGCAGACCCACAGAAAACTCTGGAAACACCATATATTTT. Residues: CASRPTENSGNTIYF.

As for this clonotype: One end of the junction does not line up with germline, which may come from a read error. The genes are TRBV6-1 and TRBJ1-2, with 10 nucleotides matching TRBD1. The CDR3 extends over 18 amino acids. Looked up from germline, CDR1 is MNHNS and CDR2 is SASEGT. Written as DNA, the CDR3 is TGTGCCAGCAGCGAGTTCCAGACCCTGGACAGGGGGTACTATAGCTACACCTTC. This encodes CASSEFQTLDRGYYSYTF.

This clonotype was counted at least ten times. The V and J genes are TRBV20-1 and TRBJ2-1; 9 nucleotides match TRBD2. The CDR3 covers 14 residues. V lost 3 bases to trimming and J lost 8 bases; unmatched junction nucleotides: 8. Per the germline V gene, CDR1 is DFQATT and CDR2 is SNEGSKA (reference sequence). This chain's CDR3 is CSARTSGGGDEQFF. For the CDR3, the DNA is TGCAGTGCTAGGACTAGCGGAGGGGGGGATGAGCAGTTCTTC.

This clonotype came up many times. The V and J genes are TRBV28 and TRBJ2-7, with 10 bases matching TRBD2. Germline-derived CDR1 and CDR2 are MDHEN and SYDVKM. The V segment lost 8 bases and the J segment 3 bases; nucleotides outside the gene matches: 4. There are 13 residues in the CDR3. CDR3 in DNA: TGTGCCAGCGAAGGGACTAGCGTCTACGAGCAGTACTTC. Residues: CASEGTSVYEQYF.